This T cell receptor beta chain stems from a study of CD8 T cells in ankylosing spondylitis. One entry per CDR3 protein results from TCRdb running MiXCR on the 5' RACE reads. Among some 300,000 distinct CDR3 sequences, 20% were seen once, and the ten largest hold 3% to 4%. Germline assignment: CDR1 LGHNA and CDR2 YNFKEQ. There are 16 residues in the CDR3. V lost 1 base and J 2 bases, leaving 14 bases between the germline ends. Findings of the study overall: Apparently characteristic of ankylosing spondylitis blood was a TCR beta motif (about eight highly homologous variants).

A word on this clonotype: Its specificity is not known.

The sequenced sample consisted of blood, either unsorted or a sorted T cell fraction (not recorded which). This sequence originates from a female donor with ankylosing spondylitis or in good health (not recorded which). This chain connects TRBV4-2 to TRBJ1-1; D is possibly TRBD1 (6 bases). The DNA of the CDR3 is TGTGCCAGCAGCCAAGTAGGGGGTCCAACAAACACTGAAGCTTTCTTT. Its translation: CASSQVGGPTNTEAFF.